One and the same sample provided the 32 T cell receptor beta chains below, sequenced in a study of neurological immune-mediated disorders. One entry per CDR3 protein results from TCRdb running MiXCR on the 5' RACE reads. The table includes tens of thousands of distinct CDR3 sequences, more than 4% detected once. Sample: CD4+ T cells from blood. The receptors shown here come from a woman aged 35 to 49 in good health.

Ten or more counts support this clonotype. The V call is TRBV25-1, the J call TRBJ1-6; D is uncertain. Germline CDR1 and CDR2: MGHDK and SYGVNS. The V end was cut by 1 base, the J end by 4 bases, with 5 bases between. The CDR3 spans 14 residues. In nucleotides, the CDR3 is TGTGCCAGCAGTGAATCTGGGTATAATTCACCCCTCCACTTT. Translated, it gives CASSESGYNSPLHF.

There are many counts of this clonotype. V gene TRBV7-8 combines with J gene TRBJ2-1; 11 bases map to TRBD2. This CDR3 has 17 residues. Germline assignment: CDR1 SGHVS and CDR2 FQNEAQ. Trimming at V came to 0 bases and at J to 6 bases, leaving 7 bases not matched to a gene. The CDR3 protein is CASSLAPGTSGSNEQFF. CDR3 in DNA: TGTGCCAGCAGCTTAGCCCCCGGGACTAGCGGTAGCAATGAGCAGTTCTTC.

This clonotype has ten or more counts. The chain is built from TRBV5-1 and TRBJ2-7; D is uncertain. There are 13 residues in the CDR3. From germline, CDR1 is SGHRS and CDR2 YFSETQ. With 4 bases removed from V and 5 bases from J, the gap between germline ends came to 13 bases. DNA for the CDR3: TGCGCCAGCAGCCTAGAACAGCTGCACGAGCAGTACTTC. Its translation is CASSLEQLHEQYF.

This clonotype appeared many times. The genes are TRBV10-1 and TRBJ2-1, with 7 bases fitting TRBD2. CDR3 length equals 13 residues. Germline CDR1 WNHNN, CDR2 SYGVQD (reference sequence). The ends lost 4 bases at V and 6 bases at J; junction bases unmatched: 3. In DNA, the CDR3 is TGCGCCAGCAGTGCGCTAGCGGTCAATGAGCAGTTCTTC. This encodes CASSALAVNEQFF.

This clonotype was recorded many times. The chain recombines TRBV5-1 with TRBJ1-1; 7 bases map to TRBD1. This CDR3 region has 15 residues. J gave up 0 bases and V 5 bases, and 7 bases lay outside the gene matches. Per the germline V gene, CDR1 is SGHRS and CDR2 is YFSETQ. The CDR3 loop is CASRPGGTVNTEAFF. CDR3 sequence (DNA): TGCGCCAGCAGGCCGGGCGGGACAGTGAACACTGAAGCTTTCTTT.

This clonotype was counted many times. The chain couples TRBV4-1 to TRBJ2-1; D is perhaps TRBD1 or TRBD2 (5 bases each). The CDR3 totals 14 residues. Trimming left V 6 bases short and J 4 bases short, with 13 bases between. Germline CDR1 is MGHRA and CDR2 is YSYEKL. The CDR3 DNA reads as TGCGCCAGCAGGCTCGGGACGGCATACAATGAGCAGTTCTTC. The encoded protein is CASRLGTAYNEQFF.

This clonotype was detected many times. The V gene is TRBV18, the J gene TRBJ2-5; D is unclear. The CDR3 loop spans 15 amino acids. Germline assignment: CDR1 KGHSH and CDR2 LQKENI. Trimming removed 0 bases from V and 5 bases from J, with 13 bases in between. This chain's CDR3 is CASSPPSRSWETQYF. For the CDR3, the DNA is TGTGCCAGCTCACCACCTAGCCGTTCGTGGGAGACCCAGTACTTC.

This clonotype was recorded many times. The chain links TRBV6-5 to TRBJ2-1; perhaps TRBD1 as D (5 bases). The CDR3 runs to 12 residues. The V end was cut by 5 bases, the J end by 9 bases, with 11 bases between. CDR1 and CDR2 from the germline V gene are MNHEY and SVGAGI. The CDR3 protein is CASSPPGPEQFF. The CDR3 DNA reads TGTGCCAGCAGTCCCCCAGGGCCTGAGCAGTTCTTC.

At least ten counts were recorded for this clonotype. The chain employs TRBV29-1 and TRBJ2-1; D not resolved. This CDR3 region has 15 residues. Germline V CDR1 and CDR2: SQVTM, ANQGSEA. V gave up 1 base and J gave up 4 bases, with 14 bases separating them. The CDR3 loop is CSVEGGQHPYNEQFF. CDR3 nucleotide sequence: TGCAGCGTTGAAGGTGGCCAGCACCCTTACAATGAGCAGTTCTTC.

This clonotype was picked up many times. The rearrangement uses TRBV5-1 and TRBJ2-2; no clear D gene. This CDR3 has 15 amino acids. Germline V gene data show CDR1 as SGHRS and CDR2 as YFSETQ. V was pared by 0 bases and J by 3 bases, with 9 bases between. The CDR3 here is CASSLAGQDTGELFF. Here the CDR3 DNA reads TGCGCCAGCAGCTTGGCCGGGCAGGACACCGGGGAGCTGTTTTTT. The complete variable domain, with remaining parts taken from reference TRBV5-1 and TRBJ2-2, reads KAGVTQTPRYLIKTRGQQVTLSCSPISGHRSVSWYQQTPGQGLQFLFEYFSETQRNKGNFPGRFSGRQFSNSRSEMNVSTLELGDSALYLCASSLAGQDTGELFFGEGSRLTVL.

At least ten counts were recorded for this clonotype. The chain joins TRBV12-3 or TRBV12-4 to TRBJ2-7; D call uncertain. The CDR3 is made up of 12 amino acids. V lost 6 bases and J 3 bases, leaving 9 bases between the germline ends. As DNA, the CDR3 is TGTGCCAGCAGCCGCTTCGTCTACGAGCAGTACTTC. Translation gives CASSRFVYEQYF.

In this sample, this clonotype turned up many times. The rearrangement uses TRBV21-1 and TRBJ1-2; the table calls TRBD1, which could not be checked here. TRBV21-1 is an annotated pseudogene. The CDR3 totals 14 residues. The CDR3 region is CASSFPREGQGYTF. Here the CDR3 DNA reads TGTGCCAGCAGCTTTCCCAGGGAAGGGCAAGGCTACACCTTC.

This clonotype occurred many times. The chain recombines TRBV20-1 with TRBJ2-3; D is possibly TRBD2 (5 bases). Germline CDR1 DFQATT, CDR2 SNEGSKA (reference sequence). V lost 3 bases to trimming and J lost 1 base, with 17 bases between them. This CDR3 is built from 16 residues. CDR3 protein: CSARPAVGGGTDTQYF. CDR3 coding DNA: TGCAGTGCTAGGCCAGCGGTGGGCGGTGGCACAGATACGCAGTATTTT.

This clonotype was counted ten times or more. J is TRBJ2-6 and V is TRBV18; 12 bases map to TRBD1. This CDR3 comprises 17 residues. The germline V gene encodes CDR1 KGHSH and CDR2 LQKENI. J gave up 3 bases and V 3 bases, and 3 bases lay outside the gene matches. CDR3: CASSPGQGASGANVLTF. CDR3 DNA sequence: TGTGCCAGCTCACCGGGACAGGGGGCGAGTGGGGCCAACGTCCTGACTTTC.

This clonotype was counted ten times or more. The J gene is TRBJ1-1, the V gene TRBV5-1, with TRBD1 matching 8 bases. CDR3 size: 15 residues. In germline, CDR1 is SGHRS, CDR2 YFSETQ. V shed 0 bases, J shed 4 bases, and the junction held 5 bases outside the gene matches. The CDR3 spells CASSLGDRRGTEAFF. The CDR3 coding sequence is TGCGCCAGCAGCTTGGGGGACAGGAGGGGCACTGAAGCTTTCTTT. Full variable domain (rest looked up from reference TRBV5-1 and TRBJ1-1): KAGVTQTPRYLIKTRGQQVTLSCSPISGHRSVSWYQQTPGQGLQFLFEYFSETQRNKGNFPGRFSGRQFSNSRSEMNVSTLELGDSALYLCASSLGDRRGTEAFFGQGTRLTVV.

This clonotype was counted at least ten times. The chain couples TRBV12-3 or TRBV12-4 to TRBJ2-3, with a possible D match to TRBD2 (5 bases). The CDR3 spans 13 residues. V lost 3 bases, J lost 2 bases, and 6 bases lay in between. CDR3: CASSFLATDTQYF. The CDR3 bases are TGTGCCAGCAGTTTTCTAGCCACAGATACGCAGTATTTT.

This clonotype was counted ten times or more. V and J are TRBV7-2 and TRBJ2-2; 7 positions match TRBD2. The ends lost 7 bases at V and 5 bases at J; junction bases unmatched: 4. The CDR3 consists of 13 residues. Per the germline V gene, CDR1 is SGHTA and CDR2 is FQGNSA. The DNA of the CDR3 is TGTGCCAGCATTAGCGGGCTTACCGGGGAGCTGTTTTTT. Translation gives CASISGLTGELFF.

This clonotype has a count of ten or more. The gene calls are TRBV6-1 and TRBJ2-7; possibly TRBD1 for D (6 bases). Germline assignment: CDR1 MNHNS and CDR2 SASEGT. The germline V and J ends were trimmed by 2 bases and 6 bases, with 17 bases remaining between them. This CDR3 comprises 15 residues. The CDR3 here is CASSESWTAPSEQYF. CDR3 nucleotides: TGTGCCAGCAGTGAATCGTGGACAGCCCCTTCCGAGCAGTACTTC.

This clonotype showed up many times. The V and J genes are TRBV14 and TRBJ2-7, with TRBD1 as a possible D gene (5 bases). CDR1 is SGHDN, CDR2 FVKESK, per germline. The V and J ends lost 1 base and 3 bases respectively, with 13 bases between them. CDR3 size: 15 residues. The CDR3 protein is CASSQVSGLDYEQYF. As DNA, the CDR3 is TGTGCCAGCAGCCAAGTTTCAGGGCTTGACTACGAGCAGTACTTC.

Ten or more counts support this clonotype. The chain links TRBV4-1 to TRBJ1-2, with 11 positions matching TRBD1. V dropped 0 bases and J dropped 7; count of bases not matched to a gene: 7. Germline V gives CDR1 MGHRA, CDR2 YSYEKL. The CDR3 contains 16 residues. In nucleotides, the CDR3 is TGCGCCAGCAGCCAAGATGCCCCGGGACAGGGGGGTGGCTACACCTTC. Translated, it gives CASSQDAPGQGGGYTF.

This clonotype appeared many times. This chain uses TRBV20-1 with TRBJ2-5, with 8 positions matching TRBD1. Germline values: CDR1 DFQATT, CDR2 SNEGSKA (reference sequence). With V trimmed by 7 bases and J by 2 bases, 12 bases remained unmatched. This CDR3 is 15 amino acids long. The CDR3 reads CSGMRQGNLQETQYF. The CDR3 DNA sequence: TGCAGTGGAATGCGACAGGGGAACTTACAAGAGACCCAGTACTTC.

This clonotype was recorded many times. The V and J genes are TRBV5-1 and TRBJ2-7, with TRBD1 matching 7 bases. Unmatched junction bases numbered 5, after V lost 1 base and J lost 1 base. The CDR3 length is 15 residues. Germline CDR1 reads SGHRS; CDR2 reads YFSETQ. The CDR3 DNA reads TGCGCCAGCAGCTTGACTTCGGACAGGTCCTACGAGCAGTACTTC. Amino acids: CASSLTSDRSYEQYF.

In this sample, this clonotype turned up many times. The chain links TRBV20-1 to TRBJ2-7, with TRBD1 identical over 9 bases. The CDR3 has 14 residues. Unmatched junction bases numbered 10, after V lost 4 bases and J lost 6 bases. Germline loops: CDR1 DFQATT, CDR2 SNEGSKA (reference sequence). DNA for the CDR3: TGCAGTGCTAAACTGGGACAGGGATCCCGCGAGCAGTACTTC. Its protein is CSAKLGQGSREQYF.

This clonotype was seen ten or more times. The rearrangement uses TRBV18 and TRBJ1-5, with D maybe TRBD1 (6 bases). With 3 bases removed from V and 6 bases from J, the gap between germline ends came to 18 bases. From germline, CDR1 is KGHSH and CDR2 LQKENI. The CDR3 has 16 amino acids. The CDR3 DNA is TGTGCCAGCTCACCTTCCTCAGGGGCGGGAAGTCAGCCCCAGCATTTT. Its translation is CASSPSSGAGSQPQHF.

In its sample, this clonotype was seen many times. The V and J genes are TRBV4-1 and TRBJ2-7; 7 nucleotides agree with TRBD2. Germline V lookup: CDR1 MGHRA, CDR2 YSYEKL. The CDR3 sequence is 16 residues long. The junction had 8 bases not matched to a gene; V was cut back by 1 base and J by 2 bases. CDR3 loop: CASSQGLGGRPYEQYF. DNA for the CDR3: TGCGCCAGCAGCCAAGGCCTGGGGGGGAGGCCCTACGAGCAGTACTTC.

The DNA of the CDR3 is TGCAGTGCTTCCAAACTAGCGGGGATATACGATACGCAGTATTTT. Translation gives CSASKLAGIYDTQYF. The chain recombines TRBV20-1 with TRBJ2-3, with 10 bases aligning to TRBD2. The V gene's germline CDR1 is DFQATT and CDR2 SNEGSKA (reference sequence). The CDR3 consists of 15 residues. Trimming at V came to 5 bases and at J to 6 bases, leaving 11 bases not matched to a gene.

This clonotype appeared a few times. The chain carries TRBV3-1 and TRBJ1-4, with 7 bases that match TRBD1. The CDR3 totals 16 residues. The trim removed 2 bases at V and 7 bases at J, leaving 10 bases unmatched. Germline V CDR1 and CDR2: LGHDT, YNNKEL (reference sequence). The CDR3: CASSQSAGTVSEKLFF. CDR3 sequence (DNA): TGTGCCAGCAGCCAATCAGCCGGGACAGTCAGTGAAAAACTGTTTTTT.

This clonotype was detected many times. The V call is TRBV9, the J call TRBJ2-2; 9 bases are a match to TRBD2. The CDR3 is 15 residues long. The germline V gene has CDR1 SGDLS and CDR2 YYNGEE. J gave up 1 base and V 4 bases, and 2 bases lay outside the gene matches. CDR3 in DNA: TGTGCCAGCAGCATGACTAGCGGGAACACCGGGGAGCTGTTTTTT. Residues: CASSMTSGNTGELFF.

This clonotype came up many times. V usage is TRBV7-2 and J usage is TRBJ1-2; D is unclear. The ends were cut back, 0 bases at V and 4 bases at J, with 9 bases in the middle. The CDR3 is 14 amino acids. Germline V gene data show CDR1 as SGHTA and CDR2 as FQGNSA. For the CDR3, the DNA is TGTGCCAGCAGCTTAGCCACCCAACCCTATGGCTACACCTTC. Its protein product is CASSLATQPYGYTF.

The table lists this clonotype with many counts. The CDR3, as DNA: TGTGCCAGCAGTTGGCCACAGGGGGTAAGGGAGACCCAGTACTTC. It encodes CASSWPQGVRETQYF. V is TRBV25-1 and J is TRBJ2-5; TRBD1 aligns across 8 bases. CDR3 length: 15 residues. Germline V gene sequence: CDR1 MGHDK, CDR2 SYGVNS. The V gene end was trimmed by 5 bases and the J gene end by 5 bases; junction bases not matched to a gene: 10.

This clonotype was observed at least ten times. V gene TRBV5-1 combines with J gene TRBJ1-1; no clear D. Germline lookup yields CDR1 SGHRS and CDR2 YFSETQ. There are 14 residues in the CDR3. Trimming took off 4 bases at V and 1 base at J, with 11 bases between the two ends. CDR3: CASSPERGNTEAFF. The CDR3 DNA reads as TGCGCCAGCAGCCCCGAAAGAGGGAACACTGAAGCTTTCTTT.

This clonotype showed up many times. The chain couples TRBV7-9 to TRBJ2-5; 7 nucleotides line up with TRBD2. Unmatched junction bases numbered 4, after V lost 4 bases and J lost 5 bases. This CDR3 has 13 residues. CDR1 and CDR2 (germline): SEHNR, FQNEAQ (reference sequence). The CDR3 nucleotides read TGTGCCAGCAGCTGGGCGGGAGAGGAGACCCAGTACTTC. Residues: CASSWAGEETQYF.